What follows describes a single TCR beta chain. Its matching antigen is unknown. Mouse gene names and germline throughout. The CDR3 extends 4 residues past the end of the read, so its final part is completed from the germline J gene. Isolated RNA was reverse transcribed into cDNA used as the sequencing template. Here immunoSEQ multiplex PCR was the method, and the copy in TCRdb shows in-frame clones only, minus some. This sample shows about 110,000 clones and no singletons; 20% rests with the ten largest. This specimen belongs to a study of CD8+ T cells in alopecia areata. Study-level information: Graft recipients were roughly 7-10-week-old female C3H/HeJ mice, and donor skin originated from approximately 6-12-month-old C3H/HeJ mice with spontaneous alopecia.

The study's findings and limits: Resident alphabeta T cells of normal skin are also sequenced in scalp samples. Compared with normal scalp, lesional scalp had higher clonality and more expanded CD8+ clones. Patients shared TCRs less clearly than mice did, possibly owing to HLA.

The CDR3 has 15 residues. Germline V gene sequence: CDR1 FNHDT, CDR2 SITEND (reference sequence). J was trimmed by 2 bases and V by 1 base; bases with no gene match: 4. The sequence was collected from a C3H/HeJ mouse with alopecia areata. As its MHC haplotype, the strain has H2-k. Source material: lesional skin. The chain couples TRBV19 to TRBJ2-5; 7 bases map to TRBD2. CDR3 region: CASSISWGSQDTQYF. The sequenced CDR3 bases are TGTGCCAGCAGTATATCCTGGGGGTCCCAAGAC. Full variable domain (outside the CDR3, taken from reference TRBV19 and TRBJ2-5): GGIITQTPKFLIGQEGQKLTLKCQQNFNHDTMYWYRQDSGKGLRLIYYSITENDLQKGDLSEGYDASREKKSSFSLTVTSAQKNEMAVFLCASSISWGSQDTQYFGPGTRLLVL.